Sequencing of this T cell receptor beta chain was carried out in a study of identical twins (dated by TCRdb to about 2016). Notes on the research overall: To test whether fetal clonotypes persist, this study deep-sequenced TCR alpha and beta repertoires from monozygotic twins, from unrelated adults of various ages, and from cord blood. Replicate twin experiments were performed at different times using different library preparation protocols to rule out contamination.

V sheds 5 bases and J sheds 7 bases, leaving 15 bases between their ends. Taken from the germline V gene (reference sequence), the CDR1 and CDR2 loops are DFQATT and SNEGSKA. Inclusive of the bounding cysteine and phenylalanine, the CDR3 is 13 residues long. Left in the record is the CDR3 DNA by itself, 39 bases read in frame from the first base. Beyond this particular receptor, the publication reports: Out-of-frame TCR alpha sharing in monozygotic twins was systematically underestimated by recombination models, whereas sharing between unrelated individuals was in agreement with the recombination models. Abundant cord blood beta clonotypes carried fewer insertions; young adult naive repertoires showed a weaker similar trend, while memory repertoires showed none. Zero-insertion analyses could be partly confounded by invariant T cells such as MAIT and iNKT, though diverse VJ usage argued against such confounding for most clonotypes. Conclusions relied on cross-sectional statistical analysis, since the same donors could not be followed over many years. Excess twin sharing in beta out-of-frame sequences was weaker because fewer shared sequences lowered the signal-to-noise ratio. Compared with coincidental sharing between unrelated individuals, out-of-frame TCR alpha sequences shared between twins had an excess of sequences with low generation probability.

Every donor in the study was a healthy Caucasian. The twin cohort consisted of three pairs of female monozygotic twins, all aged roughly 18 to 30 years. CD4+ and CD8+ T cell populations were isolated with positive isolation kits from Invitrogen. With regard to this clonotype: Its antigen remains undetermined. Base qualities are missing; no much larger clone stands one base away.

Preparation of the library involved 5' RACE. Data came from an Illumina HiSeq 2000. A universal primer binding site was introduced by template switching, and a unique molecular identifier was present in the final cDNA, enabling accurate counting of TCR cDNA molecules. Specific primers in the conserved constant-segment region were used to synthesize first-strand cDNA for TCR alpha and beta chains. To control for contamination, every cDNA library carried two barcodes: a SMART-Mk sample barcode plus Illumina barcodes. TruSeq adapter sequences, together with Illumina sample barcodes, were added in two successive PCR steps. The Illumina HiSeq platform was used with custom primers to sequence TCR alpha and beta cDNA libraries. In the paper's pipeline: Raw reads were processed with MiGEC to extract unique molecular identifiers, and MiXCR was used to determine CDR3 positions. For each individual, recombination models were inferred using an EM algorithm with the repgenHMM and IGoR tools. Shared clonotype analysis was performed with the tcR package in R, normalizing sharing by the product of cloneset sizes. To study raw recombination free of thymic and clonal selection effects, out-of-frame nonproductive sequences were analyzed. TCRdb took the public reads, trimmed them with fastp at Q25, ran MiXCR for clone calling and kept in-frame beta chains. Identical CDR3 protein sequences are pooled into one entry, listed with their most common genes and DNA. The V and J calls reflect TCRdb's pipeline rather than the authors' work. A total of a few hundred thousand distinct CDR3 sequences appear in this sample, about 12% of them only once. 7.2% of the sample is taken by the ten largest.

The same specimen was also included in a second study, on yellow fever vaccine responses in identical twins. The second paper further reports: According to the authors, the vaccine-induced T cell response in identical twins seemed to be partly convergent and partly specific to each individual. Focusing on identical twins, the study followed the T cell clones that responded to the vaccine, and did so with precision.

This receptor was identified in a young woman in good health. The chain uses TRBV20-1 and TRBJ2-1; confidence is insufficient to name the D gene. The specimen was CD8+ T cells sorted from blood. CDR3 reads: CSASPPTLNEQFF. The nucleotides read TGCAGTGCTTCGCCTCCTACATTAAATGAGCAGTTCTTC.